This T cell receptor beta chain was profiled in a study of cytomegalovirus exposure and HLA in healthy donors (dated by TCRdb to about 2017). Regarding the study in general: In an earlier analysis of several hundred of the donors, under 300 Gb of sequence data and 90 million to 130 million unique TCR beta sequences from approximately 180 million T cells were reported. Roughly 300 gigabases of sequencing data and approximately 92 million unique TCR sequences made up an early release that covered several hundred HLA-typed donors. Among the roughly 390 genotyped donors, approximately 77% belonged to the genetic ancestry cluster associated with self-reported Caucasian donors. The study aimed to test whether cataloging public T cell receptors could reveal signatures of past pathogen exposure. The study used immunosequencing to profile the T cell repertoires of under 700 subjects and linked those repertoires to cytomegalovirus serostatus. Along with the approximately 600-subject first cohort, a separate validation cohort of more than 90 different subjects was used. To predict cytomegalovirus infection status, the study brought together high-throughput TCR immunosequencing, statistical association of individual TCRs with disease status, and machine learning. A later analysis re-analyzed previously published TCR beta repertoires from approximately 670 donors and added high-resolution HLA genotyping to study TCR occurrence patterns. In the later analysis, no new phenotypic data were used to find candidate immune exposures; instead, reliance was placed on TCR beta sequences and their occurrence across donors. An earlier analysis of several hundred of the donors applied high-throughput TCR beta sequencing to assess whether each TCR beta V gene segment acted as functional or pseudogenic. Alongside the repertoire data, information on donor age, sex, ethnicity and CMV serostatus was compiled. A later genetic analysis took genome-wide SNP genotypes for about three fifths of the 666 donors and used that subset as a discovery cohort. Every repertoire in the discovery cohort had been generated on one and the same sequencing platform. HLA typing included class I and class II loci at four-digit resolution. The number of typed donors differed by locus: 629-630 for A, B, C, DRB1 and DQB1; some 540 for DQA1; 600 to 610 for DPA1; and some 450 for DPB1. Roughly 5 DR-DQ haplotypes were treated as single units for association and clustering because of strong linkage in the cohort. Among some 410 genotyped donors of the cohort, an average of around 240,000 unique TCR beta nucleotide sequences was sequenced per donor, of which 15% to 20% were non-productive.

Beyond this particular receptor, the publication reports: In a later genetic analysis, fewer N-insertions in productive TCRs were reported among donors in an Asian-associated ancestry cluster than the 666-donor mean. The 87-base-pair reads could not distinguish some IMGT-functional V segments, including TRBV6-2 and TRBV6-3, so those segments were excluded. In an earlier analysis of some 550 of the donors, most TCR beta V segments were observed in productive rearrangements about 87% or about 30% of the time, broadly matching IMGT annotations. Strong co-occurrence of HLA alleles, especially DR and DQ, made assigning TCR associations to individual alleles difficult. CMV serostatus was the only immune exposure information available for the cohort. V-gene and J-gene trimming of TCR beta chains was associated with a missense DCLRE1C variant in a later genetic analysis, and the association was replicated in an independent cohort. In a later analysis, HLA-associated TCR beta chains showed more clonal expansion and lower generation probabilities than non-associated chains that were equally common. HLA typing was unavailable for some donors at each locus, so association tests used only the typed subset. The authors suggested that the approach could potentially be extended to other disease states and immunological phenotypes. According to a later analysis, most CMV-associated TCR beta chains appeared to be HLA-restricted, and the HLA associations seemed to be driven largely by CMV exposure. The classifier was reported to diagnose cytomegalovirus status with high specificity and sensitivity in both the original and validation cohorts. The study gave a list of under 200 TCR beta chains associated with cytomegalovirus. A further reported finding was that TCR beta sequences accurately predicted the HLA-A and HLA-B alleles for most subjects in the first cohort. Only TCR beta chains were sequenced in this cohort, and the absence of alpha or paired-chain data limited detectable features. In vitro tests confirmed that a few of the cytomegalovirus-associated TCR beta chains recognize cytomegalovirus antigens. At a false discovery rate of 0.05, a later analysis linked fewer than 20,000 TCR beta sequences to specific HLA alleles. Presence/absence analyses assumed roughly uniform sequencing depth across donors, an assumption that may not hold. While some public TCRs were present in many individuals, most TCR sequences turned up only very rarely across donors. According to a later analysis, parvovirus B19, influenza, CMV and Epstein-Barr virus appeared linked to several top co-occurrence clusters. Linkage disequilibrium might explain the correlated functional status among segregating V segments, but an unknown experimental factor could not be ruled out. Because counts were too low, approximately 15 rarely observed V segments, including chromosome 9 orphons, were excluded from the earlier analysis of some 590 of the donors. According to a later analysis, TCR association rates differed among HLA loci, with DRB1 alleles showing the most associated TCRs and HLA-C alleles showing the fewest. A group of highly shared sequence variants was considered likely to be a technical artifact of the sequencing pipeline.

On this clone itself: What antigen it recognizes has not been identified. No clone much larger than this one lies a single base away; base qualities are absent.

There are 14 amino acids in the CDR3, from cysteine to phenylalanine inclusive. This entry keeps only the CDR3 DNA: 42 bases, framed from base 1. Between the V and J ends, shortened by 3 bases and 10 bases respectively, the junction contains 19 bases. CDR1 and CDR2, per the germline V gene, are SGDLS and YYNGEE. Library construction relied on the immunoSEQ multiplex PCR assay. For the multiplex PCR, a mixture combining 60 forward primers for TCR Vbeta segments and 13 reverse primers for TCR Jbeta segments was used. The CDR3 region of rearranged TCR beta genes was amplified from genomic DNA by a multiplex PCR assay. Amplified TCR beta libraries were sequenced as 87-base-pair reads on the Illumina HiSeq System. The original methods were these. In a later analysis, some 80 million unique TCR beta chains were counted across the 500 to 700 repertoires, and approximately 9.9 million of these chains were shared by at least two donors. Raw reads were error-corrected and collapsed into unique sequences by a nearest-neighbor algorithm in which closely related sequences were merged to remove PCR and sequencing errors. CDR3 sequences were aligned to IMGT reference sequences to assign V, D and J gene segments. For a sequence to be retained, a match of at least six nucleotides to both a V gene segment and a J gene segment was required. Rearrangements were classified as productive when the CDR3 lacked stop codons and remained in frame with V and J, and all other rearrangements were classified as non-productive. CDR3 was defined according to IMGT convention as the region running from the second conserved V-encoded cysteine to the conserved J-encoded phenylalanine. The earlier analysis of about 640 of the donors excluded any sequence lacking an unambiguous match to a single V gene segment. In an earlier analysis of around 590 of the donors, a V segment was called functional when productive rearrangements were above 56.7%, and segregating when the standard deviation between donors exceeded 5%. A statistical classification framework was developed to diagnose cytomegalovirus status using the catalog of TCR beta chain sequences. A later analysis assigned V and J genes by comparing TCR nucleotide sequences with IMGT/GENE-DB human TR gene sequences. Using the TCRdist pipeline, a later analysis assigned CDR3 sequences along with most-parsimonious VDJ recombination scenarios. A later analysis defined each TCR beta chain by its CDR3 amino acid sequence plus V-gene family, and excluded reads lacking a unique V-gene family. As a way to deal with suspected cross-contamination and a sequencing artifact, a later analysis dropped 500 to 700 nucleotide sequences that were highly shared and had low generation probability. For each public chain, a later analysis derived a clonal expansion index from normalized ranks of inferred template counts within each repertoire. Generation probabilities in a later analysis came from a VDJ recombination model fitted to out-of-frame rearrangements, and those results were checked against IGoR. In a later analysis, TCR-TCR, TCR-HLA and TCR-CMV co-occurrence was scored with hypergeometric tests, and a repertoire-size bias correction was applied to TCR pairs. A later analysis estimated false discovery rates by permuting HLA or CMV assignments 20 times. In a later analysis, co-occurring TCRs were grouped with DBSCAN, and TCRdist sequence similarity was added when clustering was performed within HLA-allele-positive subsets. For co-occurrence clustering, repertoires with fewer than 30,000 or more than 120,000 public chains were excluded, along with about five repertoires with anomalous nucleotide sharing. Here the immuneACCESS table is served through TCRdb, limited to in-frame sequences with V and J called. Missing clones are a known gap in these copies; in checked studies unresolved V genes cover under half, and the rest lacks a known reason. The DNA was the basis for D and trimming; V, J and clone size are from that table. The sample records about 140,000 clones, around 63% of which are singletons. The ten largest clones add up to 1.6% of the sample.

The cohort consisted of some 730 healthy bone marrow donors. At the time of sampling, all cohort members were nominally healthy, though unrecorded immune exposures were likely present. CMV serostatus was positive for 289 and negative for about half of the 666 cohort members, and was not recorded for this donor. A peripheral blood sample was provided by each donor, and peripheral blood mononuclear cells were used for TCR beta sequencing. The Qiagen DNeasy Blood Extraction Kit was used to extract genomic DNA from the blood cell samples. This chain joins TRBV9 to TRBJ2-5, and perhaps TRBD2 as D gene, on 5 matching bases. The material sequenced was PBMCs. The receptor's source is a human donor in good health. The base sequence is TGTGCCAGCAGCGGAGGTCCTGAGAGCCGGGACCAGTACTTC. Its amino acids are CASSGGPESRDQYF.